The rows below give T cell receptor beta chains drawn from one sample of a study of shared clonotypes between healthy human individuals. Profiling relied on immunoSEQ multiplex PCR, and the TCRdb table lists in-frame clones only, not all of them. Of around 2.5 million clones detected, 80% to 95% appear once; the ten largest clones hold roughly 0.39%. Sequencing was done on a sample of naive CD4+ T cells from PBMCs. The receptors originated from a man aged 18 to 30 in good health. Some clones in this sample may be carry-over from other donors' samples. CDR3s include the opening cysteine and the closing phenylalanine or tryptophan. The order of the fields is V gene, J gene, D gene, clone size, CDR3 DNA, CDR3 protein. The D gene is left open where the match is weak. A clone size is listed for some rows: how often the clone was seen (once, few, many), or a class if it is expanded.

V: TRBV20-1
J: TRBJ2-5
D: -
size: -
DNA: TGCAGTGCTAGAGATGGGGAGACCCAGTACTTC
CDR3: CSARDGETQYF

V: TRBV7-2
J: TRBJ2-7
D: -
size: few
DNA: TGTGCCAGCAGCTCCAGGGGGGCTAGCGGCCCGTGGGGAAACGAGCAGTACTTC
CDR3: CASSSRGASGPWGNEQYF

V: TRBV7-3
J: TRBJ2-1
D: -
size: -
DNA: TGTGCCGGCAGCCCAGGGTGGGTCAATATCCCGAATGAGCAGTTCTTC
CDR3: CAGSPGWVNIPNEQFF

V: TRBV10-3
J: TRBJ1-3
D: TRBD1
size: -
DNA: TGTGCCATCAGTGAGTCTCAGGGGGTCGGAAACACCATATATTTT
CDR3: CAISESQGVGNTIYF

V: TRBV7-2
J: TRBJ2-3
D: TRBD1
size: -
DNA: TGTGCCAGCAGTCTAGGGACAGGGGACACAGATACGCAGTATTTT
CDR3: CASSLGTGDTDTQYF

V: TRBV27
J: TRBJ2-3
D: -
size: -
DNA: TGTGCCAGCAGGGACCCCGGGACCAGAAGGTATTTT
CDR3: CASRDPGTRRYF

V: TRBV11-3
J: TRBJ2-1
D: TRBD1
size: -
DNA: TGTGCCAGCAGCTTGTATGACAGGGACAGTGAGCAGTTCTTC
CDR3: CASSLYDRDSEQFF

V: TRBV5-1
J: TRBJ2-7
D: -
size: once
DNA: TGCGCCAGCAGCTTGGAAGGCCTATACGAGCAGTACTTC
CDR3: CASSLEGLYEQYF

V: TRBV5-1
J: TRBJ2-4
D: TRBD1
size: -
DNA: TGCGCCAGCAGCCGAATGACAGGGATGGGTGTAGGCTTC
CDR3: CASSRMTGMGVGF

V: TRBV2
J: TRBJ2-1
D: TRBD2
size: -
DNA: TGTGCCAGCAGTGGGGGGACTAGCGGGAGCCACTCCTACAATGAGCAGTTCTTC
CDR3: CASSGGTSGSHSYNEQFF

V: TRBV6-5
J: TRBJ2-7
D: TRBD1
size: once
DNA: TGTGCCAGCAGCCAGCCGGGACAGGGTCTCGACGAGCAGTACTTC
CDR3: CASSQPGQGLDEQYF

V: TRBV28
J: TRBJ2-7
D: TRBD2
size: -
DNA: TGTGCCAGCAATAGACTAGCGAGGGGGGCCTACGAGCAGTACTTC
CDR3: CASNRLARGAYEQYF

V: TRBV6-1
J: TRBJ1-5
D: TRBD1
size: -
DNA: TGTGCCAGCGGTGACAGGGTTGGTAGCAATCAGCCCCAGCATTTT
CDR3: CASGDRVGSNQPQHF

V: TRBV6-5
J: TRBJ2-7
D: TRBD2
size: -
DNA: TGTGCCAGCAGTTTTTTAGGACTAGCGGGACCCGAGCAGTACTTC
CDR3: CASSFLGLAGPEQYF

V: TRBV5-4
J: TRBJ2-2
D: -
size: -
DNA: TGTGCCAGCAGCTTGGACACGAGGAACACCGGGGAGCTGTTTTTT
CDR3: CASSLDTRNTGELFF

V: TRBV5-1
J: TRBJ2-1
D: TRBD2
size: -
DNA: TGCGCCAGCTCTGGAATAGCGGGATCCAATGAGCAGTTCTTC
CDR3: CASSGIAGSNEQFF

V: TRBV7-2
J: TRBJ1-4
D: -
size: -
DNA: TGTGCCAGCAGCCTACAGACAGGTCCACTCGAAAAACTGTTTTTT
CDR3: CASSLQTGPLEKLFF

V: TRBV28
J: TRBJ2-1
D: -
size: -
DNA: TGTGCCGCAAATAAGGCCCTGGGGCACTCCAATGAGCAGTTCTTC
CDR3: CAANKALGHSNEQFF

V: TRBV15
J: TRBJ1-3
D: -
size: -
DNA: TGTGCCACCAGCAGAGCAGGGTCAGGAAACACCATATATTTT
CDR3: CATSRAGSGNTIYF

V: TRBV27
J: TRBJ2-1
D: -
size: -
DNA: TGTGCCAGCAGTCCGCCTCGACGGGATGGCTCCTACAATGAGCAGTTCTTC
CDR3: CASSPPRRDGSYNEQFF

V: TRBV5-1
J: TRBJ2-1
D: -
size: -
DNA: TGCGCCAGCAGCTTGGGGCAGGGTTACAATGAGCAGTTCTTC
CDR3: CASSLGQGYNEQFF

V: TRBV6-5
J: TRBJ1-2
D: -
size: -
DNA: TGTGCCAGCAGTGCCTGGGGGTCAAATGGCTACACCTTC
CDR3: CASSAWGSNGYTF

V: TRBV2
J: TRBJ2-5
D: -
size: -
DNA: TGTGCCAGCAGTGTTAGACAGAACCAAGAGACCCAGTACTTC
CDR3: CASSVRQNQETQYF

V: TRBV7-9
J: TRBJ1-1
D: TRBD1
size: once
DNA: TGTGCCAGCAGCTTGCCCCCCGGGACAGTGAACACTGAAGCTTTCTTT
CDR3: CASSLPPGTVNTEAFF

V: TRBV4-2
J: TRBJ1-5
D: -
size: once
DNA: TGTGCCAGCAGCCAGGGGTCTAATCAGCCCCAGCATTTT
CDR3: CASSQGSNQPQHF

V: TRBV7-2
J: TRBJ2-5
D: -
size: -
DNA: TGTGCCAGCAGCTTCGGTACTCAAGAGACCCAGTACTTC
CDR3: CASSFGTQETQYF

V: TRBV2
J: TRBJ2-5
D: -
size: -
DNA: TGTGCCAGCAGCCGTTACCAAGAGACCCAGTACTTC
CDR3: CASSRYQETQYF

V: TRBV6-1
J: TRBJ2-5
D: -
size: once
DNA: TGTGCCAGCACTCGCGGAGGGGCTGGAGAGACCCAGTACTTC
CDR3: CASTRGGAGETQYF

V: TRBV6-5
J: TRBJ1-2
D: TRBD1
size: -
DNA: TGTGCCAGCAGTACCCGGGACAGGGGGCGAAGTGGCTACACCTTC
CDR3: CASSTRDRGRSGYTF

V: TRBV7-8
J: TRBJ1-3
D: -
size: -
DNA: TGTGCCAGCAGCTTAGGGGGGGCAAGCTCTGGAAACACCATATATTTT
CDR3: CASSLGGASSGNTIYF

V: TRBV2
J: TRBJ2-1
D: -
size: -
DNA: TGTGCCAGCAGGAGGAGCGAGGATGAGCAGTTCTTC
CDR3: CASRRSEDEQFF

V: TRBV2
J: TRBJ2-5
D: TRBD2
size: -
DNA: TGTGCCAGCAGTCGATTAGCGGGAGGCGGGGAGACCCAGTACTTC
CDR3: CASSRLAGGGETQYF

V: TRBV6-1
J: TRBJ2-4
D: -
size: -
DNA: TGTGCCAGCAGGGTAACCTACGGAACCAAAAACATTCAGTACTTC
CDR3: CASRVTYGTKNIQYF

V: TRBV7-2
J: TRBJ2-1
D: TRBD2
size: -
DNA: TGTGCCAGCAGCTTCCAGGGCCGAGCGGGAGTAGGCAATGAGCAGTTCTTC
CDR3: CASSFQGRAGVGNEQFF

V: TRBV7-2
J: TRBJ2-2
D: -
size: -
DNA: TGTGCCAGCAGCTTAGTCAGACCGAACACCGGGGAGCTGTTTTTT
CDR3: CASSLVRPNTGELFF